This T cell receptor (beta chain) appears in the sequencing data of a study of T cell repertoires in aging, cancer and after chemotherapy. Study conclusions and caveats: Loss of evenness, beyond lost richness, contributed to age-related TCR diversity decline in cancer patients. Across the chemotherapy interval, each cancer cohort showed higher median generation probability, suggesting thymic rebound.

The V end lost 0 bases, the J end lost 6 bases, and 8 bases lay between the germline ends. The CDR3 totals 14 residues. Germline CDR1 is SEHNR and CDR2 is FQNEAQ (reference sequence). The template was genomic DNA from peripheral blood, not RNA. To note about this clonotype: Its target is not known.

Multiplex touch-down PCR with TRB-A/B primers amplified rearranged V-D-J TRB sequences. TCRdb analysed the multiplex PCR reads with MiXCR anew, one entry per CDR3 protein. Of over 4,000 distinct CDR3 sequences in the sample, about two fifths were seen once. The receptor was isolated from a human donor with a blood cancer. The rearrangement uses TRBV7-9 and TRBJ2-2; D gene uncertain. Sequencing was performed on blood. Here the CDR3 DNA reads TGTGCCAGCAGCTTAGCACCGGGTCCCGGGGAGCTGTTTTTT. It is translated as CASSLAPGPGELFF. Looking up the rest from reference TRBV7-9 and TRBJ2-2 gives the full variable domain: DTGVSQNPRHKITKRGQNVTFRCDPISEHNRLYWYRQTLGQGPEFLTYFQNEAQLEKSRLLSDRFSAERPKGSFSTLEIQRTEQGDSAMYLCASSLAPGPGELFFGEGSRLTVL.